This TCR beta chain appears in the sequencing data of a study of cytomegalovirus exposure and HLA in healthy donors. This PCR relied on a set of 60 Vbeta primers and 13 Jbeta primers. TCRdb's table, derived via immunoSEQ multiplex PCR, lists solely in-frame clones and lacks some. The table has around 200,000 clones, about four fifths seen once; the top ten hold roughly 5.5%. On this clone itself: The antigen remains undetermined.

The V end lost 4 bases, the J end lost 1 base, and 16 bases lay between the germline ends. The germline gives CDR1 SGHTS, CDR2 YDEGEE. This CDR3 contains 16 residues. Regarding the study as a whole: Testing in vitro showed a few CMV-associated chains specific for CMV antigens.

The sample taken for sequencing was PBMCs. The clonotype comes from a man aged 35 to 55 in good health and CMV-seropositive. V and J are TRBV5-8 and TRBJ2-3; TRBD2 might be the D (5 bases). CDR3 in amino acids: CASSAVRPGGTDTQYF. CDR3 nucleotide sequence: TGTGCCAGCAGCGCCGTTCGCCCCGGGGGCACAGATACGCAGTATTTT.